A selection of T cell receptor beta chains follows, all from one sample in a study of vaccination and CD4 T cells after COVID-19. Their cognate antigens are unknown. TCRdb re-called the PCR reads through MiXCR, storing one row per CDR3 protein. The table shows over 14,000 distinct CDR3 sequences, with approximately 53% occurring only once. Sequencing input: CD4+ T cells from blood, cultured in vitro. All receptors derive from a human donor who had recovered from COVID-19. Each CDR3 is given with its conserved first and last residue.

>TRBV2|TRBJ2-7
CASTGGDSYEQYF
>TRBV6-1|TRBJ1-1
CASKQGRDWGTEAFF
>TRBV19|TRBJ2-1
CATGTSGTSSYNEQFF
>TRBV19|TRBJ2-6
CASSQKVRTGANVLTF
>TRBV10-3|TRBJ2-1
CAIAGTRDYNEQFF
>TRBV6-2/TRBV6-3|TRBJ1-2
CASSSTTEQHTF
>TRBV5-4|TRBJ2-3
CASSSRGGSTDTQYF
>TRBV6-2/TRBV6-3|TRBJ2-3
CASSYYEAGGGTDTQYF
>TRBV7-9|TRBJ2-3
CASSLTGPDTQYF
>TRBV6-1|TRBJ1-2
CASSRNRGQGSYTF
>TRBV20-1|TRBJ1-5
CSARIARGSNQPQHF
>TRBV6-1|TRBJ2-1
CASSPDSWNNEQFF
>TRBV20-1|TRBJ2-5
CSATQLETQYF
>TRBV7-9|TRBJ2-3
CASSLAREDTQYF
>TRBV19|TRBJ2-1
CASSIKVHEQFF
>TRBV14|TRBJ1-5
CASSQTGTGIDQPQHF